The 4 T cell receptor beta chains reported below all come from one sample, sequenced in a study of T cells after yellow fever vaccination. TCRdb re-analysed the 5' RACE reads in MiXCR, keeping a single row per CDR3 protein. The repertoire has hundreds of thousands of distinct CDR3 sequences, roughly 20% of them found once; the top ten carry 15% to 20%. Sequenced material: PBMCs, taken before the yellow fever booster vaccination. These receptors were obtained from a man between 18 and 35 years old who received the YFV17D yellow fever vaccine.

This clonotype was detected a few times. The chain carries TRBV11-2 and TRBJ1-1; a weak D match, TRBD1 (6 bases). V was clipped by 3 bases and J by 4 bases, with 12 bases between them. The CDR3 has 14 residues. The germline gives CDR1 SGHAT, CDR2 FQNNGV. CDR3 residues: CASSFEFRGTEAFF. The CDR3 DNA follows: TGTGCCAGCAGCTTTGAGTTCAGGGGCACTGAAGCTTTCTTT.

Ten or more counts support this clonotype. The V call is TRBV5-6, the J call TRBJ2-3; TRBD2 aligns across 10 bases. The germline V gene encodes CDR1 SGHDT and CDR2 YYEEEE. The CDR3 is 16 amino acids. Trimming at V came to 4 bases and at J to 0 bases, leaving 5 bases not matched to a gene. CDR3 DNA: TGTGCCAGCAGCATACGACTAGCGGGCAGCACAGATACGCAGTATTTT. Its translation: CASSIRLAGSTDTQYF.

The chain carries TRBV6-2 or TRBV6-3 and TRBJ2-7; tentatively, D is TRBD1 (6 bases). The CDR3 runs 15 residues. V lost 0 bases and J lost 7, with 16 bases in between. Per germline, CDR1 MNHEY and CDR2 SVGEGT. CDR3 DNA sequence: TGTGCCAGCAGTTACTCGACGACTGGGGGCAGGGAGCAGTACTTC. It yields the protein CASSYSTTGGREQYF.

The J gene is TRBJ2-7, the V gene TRBV6-1; D possibly matches TRBD1 or TRBD2 (5 bases each). CDR1 is MNHNS and CDR2 is SASEGT in the germline V gene. V lost 5 bases and J lost 5, with 16 bases in between. The CDR3 is made up of 14 amino acids. The CDR3 sequence: CASSFGARAHEQYF. CDR3 DNA sequence: TGTGCCAGCAGTTTCGGGGCTAGAGCCCACGAGCAGTACTTC.